These T cell receptor beta chains were read from a single sample in a study of regulatory T cells in long-lasting Graves disease. TCRdb reanalysed the multiplex PCR reads using MiXCR and keeps one entry per CDR3 protein. Of about 400,000 distinct CDR3 sequences in the sample, roughly 16% were seen once. The same specimen was also included in a second study, on T cells in Graves' hyperthyroidism and ophthalmopathy.

Sequenced material: peripheral blood mononuclear cells (PBMCs), taken at new diagnosis, from a patient treated with antithyroid drugs. The receptors shown here come from a woman aged 18 to 35 with Graves disease. Each CDR3 is given with its conserved first and last residue. The D gene is left open where the match is weak. Size tells how often a clone was seen (once, few, many) or the class of an expanded clone, and some rows leave it out.

CDR3: CASSFAASTDTQYF
DNA: TGTGCCAGCAGCTTCGCAGCTAGCACAGATACGCAGTATTTT
V: TRBV11-2
size: NA
length: 14
J: TRBJ2-3
D: NA

CDR3: CASSSLSSGRPSDEQYF
DNA: TGTGCCAGCAGTTCCCTAAGTAGCGGGAGGCCCTCCGACGAGCAGTACTTC
V: TRBV28
size: many
length: 17
J: TRBJ2-7
D: TRBD2

CDR3: CASSVDGNGNQPQHF
DNA: TGTGCCAGCAGCGTAGACGGGAATGGCAATCAGCCCCAGCATTTT
V: TRBV9
size: many
length: 15
J: TRBJ1-5
D: NA

CDR3: CSVIGSGSSYEQYF
DNA: TGCAGCGTTATCGGATCCGGAAGCTCCTACGAGCAGTACTTC
V: TRBV29-1
size: NA
length: 14
J: TRBJ2-7
D: NA

CDR3: CASTYGLAQQETQYF
DNA: TGTGCCAGCACCTACGGATTAGCCCAGCAAGAGACCCAGTACTTC
V: TRBV6-2/TRBV6-3
size: many
length: 15
J: TRBJ2-5
D: NA

CDR3: CAWSRNEKLFF
DNA: TGTGCCTGGAGTAGAAATGAAAAACTGTTTTTT
V: TRBV30
size: many
length: 11
J: TRBJ1-4
D: NA

CDR3: CASTLGLYDNEQFF
DNA: TGTGCCAGCACCCTGGGACTATACGACAATGAGCAGTTCTTC
V: TRBV2
size: many
length: 14
J: TRBJ2-1
D: TRBD2

CDR3: CAWIRQGVDGYTF
DNA: TGTGCCTGGATCCGACAGGGGGTGGATGGCTACACCTTC
V: TRBV30
size: many
length: 13
J: TRBJ1-2
D: TRBD1

CDR3: CSARDPLADHEQYF
DNA: TGCAGTGCTAGAGATCCACTAGCGGACCACGAGCAGTACTTC
V: TRBV20-1
size: many
length: 14
J: TRBJ2-7
D: TRBD2

CDR3: CASRPTGNSNQPQHF
DNA: TGTGCCAGCAGACCGACAGGGAATAGCAATCAGCCCCAGCATTTT
V: TRBV12-3/TRBV12-4
size: many
length: 15
J: TRBJ1-5
D: TRBD1

CDR3: CASSPSPGPGELFF
DNA: TGTGCCAGCAGCCCCTCCCCAGGGCCCGGGGAGCTGTTTTTT
V: TRBV7-3
size: many
length: 14
J: TRBJ2-2
D: NA

CDR3: CASSGRGPQETQYF
DNA: TGTGCCAGCAGTGGCCGGGGCCCCCAAGAGACCCAGTACTTC
V: TRBV6-1
size: many
length: 14
J: TRBJ2-5
D: NA

CDR3: CASSTGLAGGLSYNEQFF
DNA: TGCGCCAGCAGCACGGGACTAGCGGGGGGCCTCTCCTACAATGAGCAGTTCTTC
V: TRBV11-2
size: many
length: 18
J: TRBJ2-1
D: TRBD2

CDR3: CAWAPFPQETQYF
DNA: TGTGCCTGGGCCCCTTTTCCCCAAGAGACCCAGTACTTC
V: TRBV30
size: many
length: 13
J: TRBJ2-5
D: NA

CDR3: CATSDGNSAGGDNEQFF
DNA: TGTGCCACCAGTGATGGAAATTCGGCGGGAGGAGACAATGAGCAGTTCTTC
V: TRBV24-1
size: many
length: 17
J: TRBJ2-1
D: TRBD2

CDR3: CASSLGWLFSGELNTEAFF
DNA: TGCGCCAGCAGCTTGGGATGGTTATTCAGCGGGGAGCTGAACACTGAAGCTTTCTTT
V: TRBV5-1
size: many
length: 19
J: TRBJ1-1
D: NA

CDR3: CASSYRARRTSYEQYF
DNA: TGTGCCAGCAGTTACCGGGCCCGCAGAACCTCCTACGAGCAGTACTTC
V: TRBV6-9
size: many
length: 16
J: TRBJ2-7
D: NA

CDR3: CASSQQGTTEAFF
DNA: TGTGCCAGCAGCCAACAGGGGACCACTGAAGCTTTCTTT
V: TRBV3-1
size: many
length: 13
J: TRBJ1-1
D: NA

CDR3: CASSLDPYTDTQYF
DNA: TGCGCCAGCAGCTTAGACCCATACACAGATACGCAGTATTTT
V: TRBV5-1
size: many
length: 14
J: TRBJ2-3
D: NA

CDR3: CASSLAGLQGAGNSPLHF
DNA: TGTGCCAGCAGCTTAGCGGGGTTACAGGGGGCAGGCAATTCACCCCTCCACTTT
V: TRBV7-6
size: many
length: 18
J: TRBJ1-6
D: TRBD1

CDR3: CASSLAIQSYEQYF
DNA: TGCGCCAGCAGCCTGGCTATACAGTCATACGAGCAGTACTTC
V: TRBV5-1
size: NA
length: 14
J: TRBJ2-7
D: NA

CDR3: CAGSQGRQGLNLGNTIYF
DNA: TGCGCCGGCAGCCAGGGAAGACAGGGTCTTAACCTCGGAAACACCATATATTTT
V: TRBV4-1
size: NA
length: 18
J: TRBJ1-3
D: TRBD1

CDR3: CASSRGTLLYNEQFF
DNA: TGTGCCAGCAGCCGGGGGACACTCCTTTACAATGAGCAGTTCTTC
V: TRBV7-2
size: many
length: 15
J: TRBJ2-1
D: NA

CDR3: CASRKNSGPSTDTQYF
DNA: TGTGCCAGCAGGAAAAATAGCGGACCTAGCACAGATACGCAGTATTTT
V: TRBV7-2
size: many
length: 16
J: TRBJ2-3
D: NA

CDR3: CASSLSGFDRFGEKLFF
DNA: TGTGCCAGCAGTTTAAGCGGCTTTGACAGGTTCGGGGAAAAACTGTTTTTT
V: TRBV12-3/TRBV12-4
size: few
length: 17
J: TRBJ1-4
D: NA

CDR3: CASSPILKQETQYF
DNA: TGTGCCAGCTCACCGATATTGAAACAAGAGACCCAGTACTTC
V: TRBV18
size: many
length: 14
J: TRBJ2-5
D: NA

CDR3: CASNRQGYDEQYF
DNA: TGTGCCAGTAACCGACAGGGGTACGACGAGCAGTACTTC
V: TRBV2
size: many
length: 13
J: TRBJ2-7
D: TRBD1

CDR3: CASRGLQYTGELFF
DNA: TGTGCCAGCAGGGGTCTCCAATACACCGGGGAGCTGTTTTTT
V: TRBV2
size: many
length: 14
J: TRBJ2-2
D: NA

CDR3: CASSPNSVASGNTIYF
DNA: TGTGCCAGCTCACCAAATTCGGTTGCATCTGGAAACACCATATATTTT
V: TRBV18
size: many
length: 16
J: TRBJ1-3
D: NA

CDR3: CASSPLEGADTGELFF
DNA: TGTGCCAGCAGTCCACTAGAGGGGGCCGACACCGGGGAGCTGTTTTTT
V: TRBV6-4
size: NA
length: 16
J: TRBJ2-2
D: TRBD1

CDR3: CATSRVTGREQYF
DNA: TGTGCCACCAGCAGGGTAACAGGGCGAGAGCAGTACTTC
V: TRBV15
size: many
length: 13
J: TRBJ2-7
D: NA

CDR3: CASSSQDMFTEAFF
DNA: TGTGCCAGCAGCTCGCAGGACATGTTCACTGAAGCTTTCTTT
V: TRBV7-2
size: NA
length: 14
J: TRBJ1-1
D: NA

CDR3: CATSRELAREQYF
DNA: TGTGCCACCAGCAGAGAACTAGCGCGGGAGCAGTACTTC
V: TRBV15
size: few
length: 13
J: TRBJ2-7
D: TRBD2

CDR3: CSAWTGAAYGYTF
DNA: TGCAGTGCGTGGACAGGAGCAGCCTATGGCTACACCTTC
V: TRBV20-1
size: many
length: 13
J: TRBJ1-2
D: TRBD1

CDR3: CSATRLDRTYEQYF
DNA: TGCAGTGCTACGAGACTGGACAGAACCTACGAGCAGTACTTC
V: TRBV20-1
size: many
length: 14
J: TRBJ2-7
D: NA

CDR3: CASTVGGGASYEQYF
DNA: TGTGCCAGCACCGTGGGAGGGGGCGCCTCCTACGAGCAGTACTTC
V: TRBV6-1
size: few
length: 15
J: TRBJ2-7
D: NA

CDR3: CASSATSGAADTQYF
DNA: TGTGCCAGCAGTGCCACTAGCGGAGCGGCAGATACGCAGTATTTT
V: TRBV6-2/TRBV6-3
size: many
length: 15
J: TRBJ2-3
D: TRBD2

CDR3: CASSEDQAYEQYF
DNA: TGCGCCAGCAGTGAGGACCAAGCCTACGAGCAGTACTTC
V: TRBV10-1
size: many
length: 13
J: TRBJ2-7
D: NA

CDR3: CASSLEVGETYNEQFF
DNA: TGTGCCAGCAGCTTAGAAGTGGGTGAAACTTACAATGAGCAGTTCTTC
V: TRBV11-2
size: once
length: 16
J: TRBJ2-1
D: NA

CDR3: CATSTWLAGGVNTGELFF
DNA: TGTGCCACCAGTACTTGGCTAGCGGGGGGGGTGAACACCGGGGAGCTGTTTTTT
V: TRBV24-1
size: many
length: 18
J: TRBJ2-2
D: TRBD2

CDR3: CASRSRDTGYTF
DNA: TGTGCCAGCAGATCCCGGGACACTGGCTACACCTTC
V: TRBV28
size: NA
length: 12
J: TRBJ1-2
D: NA

CDR3: CASSVDRNEQFF
DNA: TGTGCCAGTAGTGTGGACAGAAATGAGCAGTTCTTC
V: TRBV19
size: NA
length: 12
J: TRBJ2-1
D: NA

CDR3: CASSPRTEVPRADTQYF
DNA: TGTGCCAGCTCACCCCGGACAGAAGTCCCTCGCGCAGATACGCAGTATTTT
V: TRBV18
size: NA
length: 17
J: TRBJ2-3
D: NA

CDR3: CASSRSREGHNEQFF
DNA: TGTGCCAGCAGCCGCTCGCGGGAGGGCCACAATGAGCAGTTCTTC
V: TRBV4-2
size: many
length: 15
J: TRBJ2-1
D: TRBD2

CDR3: CASSQDRGGTGANVLTF
DNA: TGTGCCAGCAGCCAAGATCGGGGGGGCACTGGGGCCAACGTCCTGACTTTC
V: TRBV4-2
size: many
length: 17
J: TRBJ2-6
D: TRBD2

CDR3: CASSLAQVAVAEAFF
DNA: TGTGCCAGCAGTTTAGCGCAGGTCGCCGTGGCTGAAGCTTTCTTT
V: TRBV12-3/TRBV12-4
size: many
length: 15
J: TRBJ1-1
D: NA

CDR3: CASSSPGLAGGTDTQYF
DNA: TGTGCCAGCAGTTCCCCCGGACTAGCGGGAGGCACAGATACGCAGTATTTT
V: TRBV28
size: many
length: 17
J: TRBJ2-3
D: TRBD2

CDR3: CASSGIETTDTQYF
DNA: TGTGCCAGCAGCGGCATTGAGACTACAGATACGCAGTATTTT
V: TRBV7-3
size: many
length: 14
J: TRBJ2-3
D: NA

CDR3: CASSLGPGTGGSYEQYF
DNA: TGTGCCAGCAGTTTAGGGCCCGGGACAGGGGGCTCCTACGAGCAGTACTTC
V: TRBV12-3/TRBV12-4
size: NA
length: 17
J: TRBJ2-7
D: TRBD1

CDR3: CATSDPTGSIYNEQFF
DNA: TGTGCCACCAGTGACCCGACAGGGTCGATATACAATGAGCAGTTCTTC
V: TRBV24-1
size: few
length: 16
J: TRBJ2-1
D: TRBD1

CDR3: CASSQATGSTNYGYTF
DNA: TGTGCCAGCAGCCAAGCAACAGGGAGTACAAACTATGGCTACACCTTC
V: TRBV12-3/TRBV12-4
size: many
length: 16
J: TRBJ1-2
D: NA

CDR3: CASSSTGTSTNEQFF
DNA: TGCGCCAGCAGCTCGACCGGGACTAGTACCAATGAGCAGTTCTTC
V: TRBV5-1
size: many
length: 15
J: TRBJ2-1
D: TRBD2

CDR3: CAISYSGSGQGVETQYF
DNA: TGTGCCATCAGTTACTCCGGGTCGGGACAGGGGGTGGAGACCCAGTACTTC
V: TRBV10-3
size: NA
length: 17
J: TRBJ2-5
D: TRBD1

CDR3: CASSPGQGTIYEQYF
DNA: TGTGCCAGCAGCCCGGGACAGGGAACCATCTACGAGCAGTACTTC
V: TRBV5-8
size: many
length: 15
J: TRBJ2-7
D: TRBD1

CDR3: CASSFTGTDNSEQYF
DNA: TGCGCCAGCAGCTTCACCGGGACGGACAACAGCGAGCAGTACTTC
V: TRBV5-1
size: many
length: 15
J: TRBJ2-7
D: NA